The present TCR beta chain was sequenced within a study of response to subunit inactivated influenza vaccine (dated by TCRdb to 2016 to 2018). General notes on the study: The study used deep quantitative T cell receptor repertoire profiling to track responses to a trivalent subunit inactivated influenza vaccine.

From its cysteine to its phenylalanine, the CDR3 spans 15 amino acids. Only the CDR3 DNA stays, 45 bases, in frame from base 1. The CDR1 and CDR2 encoded by the germline V gene (reference sequence) are DFQATT and SNEGSKA. Ends trimmed: V by 6 bases, J by 0 bases; bases unmatched to a gene: 8. A remark on this clonotype: Its binding antigen is unknown. No base-level quality is on record; no much larger clone is a single base apart.

Study-wide findings and limitations: According to the authors, only a limited number of new T cells may be recruited by each seasonal influenza vaccination.

Libraries came from RT-PCR. Sequencer: Illumina HiSeq 2500. TCRdb trimmed public reads at Q25 via fastp, called clones via MiXCR and kept in-frame beta chains. Rows with a matching CDR3 protein are joined into one entry that keeps the most common DNA and genes. For this sample there are more than 700,000 distinct CDR3 sequences; roughly 20% appear just once. About 10% of the sample is in the top ten clones. The chain couples TRBV20-1 to TRBJ1-5, and 7 junction bases match TRBD1. The receptor was derived from a middle-aged man who received an inactivated influenza vaccine. Donor details come from another sample of the same person, matched by shared clones. This material consisted of PBMCs from blood, taken roughly 5 days after vaccination. The nucleotide sequence is given as TGCAGTGCCCTAGGGACAGATTATAGCAATCAGCCCCAGCATTTT. This sequence encodes CSALGTDYSNQPQHF.